A selection of T cell receptor beta chains follows, all from one sample in a study of identical twins. Each CDR3 protein gets one entry after TCRdb re-called the 5' RACE reads with MiXCR. The repertoire consists of hundreds of thousands of distinct CDR3 sequences, with 8.5% to 9.5% occurring once and the leading ten covering approximately 0.89%. This sample was shared with a second study, whose subject was yellow fever vaccine responses in identical twins.

Sample: PBMCs. These receptors all come from a young woman in good health. CDR3s include the opening cysteine and the closing phenylalanine or tryptophan.

V gene,CDR3 protein
TRBV7-9,CASSPLDRGNQPQHF
TRBV3-1,CASSRGVRETQYF
TRBV9,CASSVGRWTPNYGYTF
TRBV20-1,CSARVPLQGNTEAFF
TRBV5-1,CASSLNPGGQETQYF
TRBV6-1,CASSETGNSPLHF
TRBV7-9,CASSSRVPSSYEQYF
TRBV6-2/TRBV6-3,CASSVMGLAGPFPF
TRBV14,CASSQIRGRGTDTQYF
TRBV27,CASSLISGREETQYF
TRBV12-3/TRBV12-4,CASSFGRAGTDTQYF
TRBV5-6,CASRAGEDYEQYF
TRBV7-3,CASSPRTSGGEQFF
TRBV5-1,CASSLEGGAFYEQYF
TRBV18,CASSPDRGRFYEQYF
TRBV6-1,CASRRDRGQGYNEQFF
TRBV6-2/TRBV6-3,CASREDSLGAKNIQYF
TRBV9,CASSVGGSTYEQYF
TRBV4-2,CASSHELASETQYF
TRBV7-2,CASSPGSSNEQFF
TRBV3-1,CASSPVGSGGANTQYF
TRBV5-5,CAMGPGQQETQYF
TRBV9,CASNQGTAAYEQYF
TRBV2,CASTGLAELETQYF